These 8 T cell receptor beta chains were sequenced from one sample in a study of blood T cell repertoires in COVID-19. Profiled with immunoSEQ multiplex PCR; TCRdb holds only in-frame clones, not every one. Of over 150,000 clones listed, around 85% are singletons. Sequenced: PBMCs or T cells enriched from blood (not recorded which). These receptors were taken from a man aged 40-50 years who had recovered from COVID-19.

The rearrangement links TRBV28 to TRBJ1-1; perhaps TRBD1 as D (6 bases). V lost 2 bases and J lost 1, with 17 bases in between. Germline V gene sequence: CDR1 MDHEN, CDR2 SYDVKM. The CDR3 spans 17 residues. The CDR3 DNA reads as TGTGCCAGCAGTTTAGGCGGGGGGGCTTTTGGGAACACTGAAGCTTTCTTT. This codes for CASSLGGGAFGNTEAFF.

This clone was observed once. V and J are TRBV11-3 and TRBJ2-2; D gene ambiguous. The germline V gene has CDR1 SGHNT and CDR2 YENEEA. The CDR3 has 15 amino acids. The V end was cut by 5 bases, the J end by 6 bases, with 16 bases between. Written as DNA, the CDR3 is TGTGCCAGCAGCCCGAGGTCCGGGTTCCCCGGGGAGCTGTTTTTT. This translates into CASSPRSGFPGELFF.

The genes are TRBV16 and TRBJ1-4, with a tentative D call TRBD1 (6 bases). The germline CDR1 and CDR2 sequences are KGHSY and FQNENV. This CDR3 is 16 amino acids long. V gave up 1 base and J gave up 8 bases, with 17 bases separating them. The CDR3 here is CASSQLIQTGNEKLFF. The CDR3 DNA reads as TGTGCCAGCAGCCAATTAATCCAAACAGGGAACGAAAAACTGTTTTTT.

The CDR3 is CAISEPGGQGSSYEQYF. The CDR3, as DNA: TGTGCCATCAGTGAGCCGGGGGGACAGGGTTCCTCCTACGAGCAGTACTTC. The chain employs TRBV10-3 and TRBJ2-7, with 9 bases aligning to TRBD1. With V trimmed by 2 bases and J by 0 bases, 8 bases remained unmatched. Germline values: CDR1 ENHRY, CDR2 SYGVKD. CDR3 size: 17 residues.

The chain links TRBV28 to TRBJ1-2; D gene ambiguous. CDR3 length equals 12 residues. Germline CDR1 and CDR2: MDHEN and SYDVKM. V gave up 7 bases and J gave up 4 bases, with 10 bases separating them. The CDR3: CASKVSGYGYTF. CDR3 DNA sequence: TGTGCCAGCAAGGTGAGCGGCTATGGCTACACCTTC.

About this clone itself: A read error may account for a junction end that differs from germline. This sequence joins TRBV7-7 and TRBJ1-1; D unresolved. The CDR3 contains 13 residues. From germline, CDR1 is SSHAT and CDR2 FNYEAQ (reference sequence). In DNA, the CDR3 is TGTGCTAGCAGCTTAAGCTTATACACTGAAGCTTTCTTT. The encoded protein is CASSLSLYTEAFF.

The chain couples TRBV5-1 to TRBJ2-7; 9 positions match TRBD1. The CDR3 extends over 14 amino acids. V was pared by 4 bases and J by 4 bases, with 6 bases of the junction left unmatched. Per germline, CDR1 SGHRS and CDR2 YFSETQ. The CDR3 loop reads CASSRPGTGYEQYF. The CDR3 nucleotides read TGCGCCAGCAGCAGGCCCGGGACAGGGTACGAGCAGTACTTC.

The gene calls are TRBV10-3 and TRBJ1-1; TRBD1 agrees at 7 bases. The CDR3 is 15 amino acids. J was trimmed by 5 bases and V by 2 bases; bases with no gene match: 8. In germline, CDR1 is ENHRY, CDR2 SYGVKD. CDR3 sequence: CAISEPRQGGTEAFF. The CDR3 DNA reads as TGTGCCATCAGTGAGCCCCGACAGGGTGGGACTGAAGCTTTCTTT.